This T cell receptor beta chain was retrieved from a study of T cell clonality in common variable immunodeficiency. V was trimmed by 4 bases and J by 2 bases, leaving 12 bases between them. The CDR3 length is 14 residues. Germline V gives CDR1 LNHDA, CDR2 SQIVND (reference sequence). Study observations and caveats: Compared with healthy controls, CVID subjects showed increased TCRbeta clonality, mostly in about a third. In common variable immunodeficiency, TCR beta chains reportedly carried fewer deletions and N-nucleotide insertions.

The table lists this clone with a few counts. What it binds is not known. The read falls 3 residues short of the CDR3 end, and the missing part is taken from the germline J gene. Produced via immunoSEQ multiplex PCR; TCRdb's table is partial and in-frame only. The sample contains roughly 34,000 clones, none of them singletons. The material sequenced was peripheral blood mononuclear cells. The chain joins TRBV19 to TRBJ2-7; tentatively, D is TRBD1 (5 bases). This clonotype originated in a human donor with common variable immunodeficiency. CDR3 residues: CASSTLDTTYEQYF. The DNA read from the CDR3 is TGTGCCAGTAGTACCCTGGACACAACCTACGAG.